The entry below describes one TCR beta chain. The source of the sample is a study of T cell changes during pregnancy in multiple sclerosis. TCRdb's table, derived via immunoSEQ multiplex PCR, lists solely in-frame clones and lacks some. The table includes about 44,000 clones, 80% to 95% detected once. Germline CDR1 reads SNHLY; CDR2 reads FYNNEI. The CDR3 extends over 17 amino acids. With 6 bases clipped from V and 0 bases from J, the junction kept 9 bases outside the gene matches. The source is a female donor with multiple sclerosis, enrolled in a pregnancy study. The sample consisted of CD4+ T cells from peripheral blood mononuclear cells, taken in the first trimester of pregnancy. J is TRBJ2-1 and V is TRBV2, with 9 bases aligning to TRBD2. The CDR3 loop reads CASSPLTSGSSYNEQFF. Here the CDR3 DNA reads TGTGCCAGCAGCCCATTGACTAGCGGAAGCTCCTACAATGAGCAGTTCTTC.